This TCR beta chain was retrieved from a study of CD8 T cells in Susac syndrome. Overall study: Sequenced Susac syndrome patients included about six with active disease and 8 or 9 who were in remission. Blood was drawn from patients with Susac syndrome. At that point, they were therapy-naive, on corticosteroids, or on intravenous immunoglobulin alone.

V dropped 6 bases and J dropped 3 bases, with 11 bases sitting between them. Germline CDR1 and CDR2: DFQATT and SNEGSKA (reference sequence). The CDR3 has 12 residues. In the case of this clonotype: The antigen is not known.

The study sequenced TCR beta in blood CD8+ and CD4+ T cells. The study, taken as a whole, reports: As the study acknowledged, the number of individuals in its TCR sequencing and HLA analysis was relatively small.

The RNA input was roughly 0.5 to 1 ug, and it was reverse transcribed with random hexamers. In TCRdb, the immunoSEQ multiplex PCR reads were re-called with MiXCR into one record per CDR3 protein. The data contain roughly 200,000 distinct CDR3 sequences, more than 85% of them singletons. The chain uses TRBV20-1 and TRBJ1-2, with no clear D. The sequence was obtained from a human donor with Susac syndrome. Specimen: CD4+ T cells from PBMCs. The CDR3 spells CSAPFLDYGYTF. In DNA form, the CDR3 reads TGCAGTGCCCCTTTCCTCGACTATGGCTACACCTTC.